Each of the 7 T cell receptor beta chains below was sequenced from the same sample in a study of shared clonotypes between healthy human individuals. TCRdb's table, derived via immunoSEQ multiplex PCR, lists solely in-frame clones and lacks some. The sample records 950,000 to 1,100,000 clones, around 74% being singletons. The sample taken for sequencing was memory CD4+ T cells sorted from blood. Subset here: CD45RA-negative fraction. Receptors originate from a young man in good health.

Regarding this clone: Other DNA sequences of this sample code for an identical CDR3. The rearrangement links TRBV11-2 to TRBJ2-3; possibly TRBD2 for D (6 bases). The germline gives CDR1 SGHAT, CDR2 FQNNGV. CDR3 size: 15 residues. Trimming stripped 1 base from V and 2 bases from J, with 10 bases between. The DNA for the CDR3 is TGTGCCAGCAGCTTAGGTAGCGGATACACAGATACGCAGTATTTT. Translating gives CASSLGSGYTDTQYF. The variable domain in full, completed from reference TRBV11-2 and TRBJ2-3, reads EAGVAQSPRYKIIEKRQSVAFWCNPISGHATLYWYQQILGQGPKLLIQFQNNGVVDDSQLPKDRFSAERLKGVDSTLKIQPAKLEDSAVYLCASSLGSGYTDTQYFGPGTRLTVL.

In nucleotides, the CDR3 is TGTGCCAGCAGCATGCTGTCTAGGGGCTCCTCCTACAATGAGCAGTTCTTC. Translation: CASSMLSRGSSYNEQFF. This chain uses TRBV7-2 with TRBJ2-1; D is perhaps TRBD1 (5 bases). The CDR3 is 17 amino acids. In germline, CDR1 is SGHTA, CDR2 FQGNSA. The germline V and J ends were trimmed by 5 bases and 0 bases, with 17 bases remaining between them.

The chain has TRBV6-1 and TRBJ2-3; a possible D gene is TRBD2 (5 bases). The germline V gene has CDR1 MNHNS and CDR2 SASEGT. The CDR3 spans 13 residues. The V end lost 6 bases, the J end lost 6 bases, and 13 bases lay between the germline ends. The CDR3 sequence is CASSVSEVDTQYF. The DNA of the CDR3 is TGTGCCAGCAGCGTCTCGGAGGTGGATACGCAGTATTTT.

In DNA, the CDR3 is TGTGCCAGCAGCACCGCCGGGACAGGGTCTAAAGCTTTCTTT. Its protein product is CASSTAGTGSKAFF. The rearrangement links TRBV7-9 to TRBJ1-1; 9 nucleotides agree with TRBD1. CDR1 is SEHNR and CDR2 is FQNEAQ in the germline V gene (reference sequence). The CDR3 spans 14 residues. Trimming at V came to 5 bases and at J to 9 bases, leaving 10 bases not matched to a gene.

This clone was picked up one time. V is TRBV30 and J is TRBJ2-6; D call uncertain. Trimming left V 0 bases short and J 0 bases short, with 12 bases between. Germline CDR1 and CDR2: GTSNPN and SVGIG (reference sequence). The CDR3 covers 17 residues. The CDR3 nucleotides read TGTGCCTGGAGTGTACGGTTTCAGCACTCTGGGGCCAACGTCCTGACTTTC. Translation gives CAWSVRFQHSGANVLTF.

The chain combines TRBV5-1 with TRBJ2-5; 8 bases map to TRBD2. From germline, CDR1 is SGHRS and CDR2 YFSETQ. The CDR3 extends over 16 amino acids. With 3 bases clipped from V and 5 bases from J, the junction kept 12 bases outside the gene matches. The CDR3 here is CASSSIASGSGETQYF. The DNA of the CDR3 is TGCGCCAGCAGCTCTATCGCGAGCGGGAGTGGGGAGACCCAGTACTTC.

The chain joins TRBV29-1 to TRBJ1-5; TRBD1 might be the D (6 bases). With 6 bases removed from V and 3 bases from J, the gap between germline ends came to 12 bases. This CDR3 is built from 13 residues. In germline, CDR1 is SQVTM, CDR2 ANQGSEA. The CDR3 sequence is CSVKDSDNQPQHF. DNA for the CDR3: TGCAGCGTCAAGGACAGTGACAATCAGCCCCAGCATTTT.